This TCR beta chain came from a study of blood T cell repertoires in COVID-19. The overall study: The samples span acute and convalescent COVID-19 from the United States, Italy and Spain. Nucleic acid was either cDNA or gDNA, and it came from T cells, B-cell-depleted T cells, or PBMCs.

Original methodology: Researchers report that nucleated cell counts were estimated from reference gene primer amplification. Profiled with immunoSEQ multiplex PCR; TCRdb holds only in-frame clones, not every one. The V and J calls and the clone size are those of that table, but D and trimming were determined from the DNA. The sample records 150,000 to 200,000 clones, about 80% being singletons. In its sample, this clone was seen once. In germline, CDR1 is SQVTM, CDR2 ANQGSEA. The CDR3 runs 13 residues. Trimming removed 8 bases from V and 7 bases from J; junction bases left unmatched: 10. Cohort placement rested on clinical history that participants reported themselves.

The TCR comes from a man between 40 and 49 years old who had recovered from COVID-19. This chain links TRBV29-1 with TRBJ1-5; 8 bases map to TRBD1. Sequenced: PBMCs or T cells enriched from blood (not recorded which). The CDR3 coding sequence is TGCAGCCTTTCTGGACAGGGCGGGCAGCCCCAGCATTTT. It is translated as CSLSGQGGQPQHF.